This T cell receptor beta chain comes out of a study of blood T cell repertoires in COVID-19. TCRdb keeps only in-frame clones here, not all; method: immunoSEQ multiplex PCR. The data show about 360,000 clones, nearly 90% seen once. Germline-derived CDR1 and CDR2 are SGHNT and YENEEA. With 5 bases clipped from V and 4 bases from J, the junction kept 5 bases outside the gene matches. The CDR3 spans 14 residues. This TCR was sampled from a woman aged 40 to 50 with acute COVID-19. The chain joins TRBV11-3 to TRBJ2-1; 7 nucleotides agree with TRBD2. The sequencing sample was made of PBMCs or T cells enriched from blood (not recorded which). In DNA form, the CDR3 reads TGTGCCAGCAGCCCGGGACTAAGTTACAATGAGCAGTTCTTC. It is translated as CASSPGLSYNEQFF.